What follows are 31 T cell receptor beta chains derived from one specimen sequenced in a study of cytomegalovirus exposure and HLA in healthy donors. Sequencing was performed with immunoSEQ multiplex PCR; in TCRdb, only in-frame clones are kept and a portion is missing. The table records about 150,000 clones, roughly four fifths of them present only once. The sequencing input was PBMCs. These receptor sequences come from a young man in good health and CMV-seropositive.

The chain is built from TRBV27 and TRBJ1-5, with 7 bases lining up with TRBD1. The CDR3 covers 13 residues. Trimming at V came to 6 bases and at J to 7 bases, leaving 6 bases not matched to a gene. CDR1 MNHEY and CDR2 SMNVEV come from the germline V gene (reference sequence). The chain's CDR3 is CASRRGLGQPQHF. In nucleotides, the CDR3 is TGTGCCAGCAGGAGGGGGCTGGGACAGCCCCAGCATTTT.

As concerns this clone: One junction end does not reproduce the germline sequence, and a read error may be involved. This chain uses TRBV28 with TRBJ2-1, with 8 bases lining up with TRBD1. CDR3 length: 12 residues. The germline V gene has CDR1 MDHEN and CDR2 SYDVKM. Here the CDR3 DNA reads TGTGCCAGCAGTCCCAGGACAGGGAGTCTCCTCTTC. Its protein product is CASSPRTGSLLF.

There are a few counts of this clone. The chain couples TRBV10-2 to TRBJ1-1; no clear D gene. Germline values: CDR1 WSHSY, CDR2 SAAADI. The CDR3 runs 14 residues. V was cut by 3 bases and J by 1 base, with 9 bases left in between. CDR3 DNA sequence: TGCGCCAGCAGTGAAATACGGTCGAACACTGAAGCTTTCTTT. Protein product: CASSEIRSNTEAFF.

The chain is built from TRBV11-2 and TRBJ2-1, with D unclear. This CDR3 region has 14 residues. Germline CDR1 is SGHAT and CDR2 is FQNNGV. Trimming stripped 1 base from V and 7 bases from J, with 11 bases between. As DNA, the CDR3 is TGTGCCAGCAGCTTAGCCCCCCAGGCTAATGAGCAGTTCTTC. Its translation: CASSLAPQANEQFF.

The V and J genes are TRBV6-4 and TRBJ1-1; weak D call: TRBD1 (5 bases). This CDR3 comprises 13 residues. CDR1 and CDR2 (germline): MRHNA, SNTAGT. Trimming left V 4 bases short and J 10 bases short, with 16 bases between. CDR3 sequence: CASSVSTDSRAFF. CDR3 sequence (DNA): TGTGCCAGCAGTGTGTCGACAGACAGCAGAGCTTTCTTT.

This sequence joins TRBV2 and TRBJ2-3; possible D gene TRBD1, 5 bases. This CDR3 region has 13 residues. V lost 1 base and J lost 5, with 7 bases in between. Germline loops: CDR1 SNHLY, CDR2 FYNNEI. CDR3 amino acids: CASSEEGRDTQYF. The CDR3 DNA reads as TGTGCCAGCAGTGAAGAGGGGCGAGATACGCAGTATTTT.

In this sample, this clone turned up once. The rearrangement links TRBV29-1 to TRBJ2-5; 10 bases match TRBD1. V lost 6 bases to trimming and J lost 2 bases; unmatched junction nucleotides: 9. CDR3 length equals 15 residues. The germline V gene has CDR1 SQVTM and CDR2 ANQGSEA. The CDR3 sequence is CSVIPGQGLQETQYF. The CDR3 DNA is TGCAGCGTGATCCCGGGACAGGGGCTTCAAGAGACCCAGTACTTC.

CDR3 loop: CASSLVAGRTEAFF. The CDR3 DNA follows: TGCGCCAGCAGCTTGGTGGCAGGGAGGACTGAAGCTTTCTTT. This chain connects TRBV5-1 to TRBJ1-1; possibly TRBD1 for D (5 bases). Trimming stripped 0 bases from V and 5 bases from J, with 11 bases between. The CDR3 totals 14 residues. The germline V gene encodes CDR1 SGHRS and CDR2 YFSETQ.

This clone occurred once. This chain connects TRBV5-1 to TRBJ2-2, with 10 nucleotides matching TRBD1. Looked up from germline, CDR1 is SGHRS and CDR2 is YFSETQ. Trimming at V came to 1 base and at J to 4 bases, leaving 4 bases not matched to a gene. This CDR3 contains 16 residues. CDR3 sequence reads: CASSLPGQGLTGELFF. In nucleotides, the CDR3 is TGCGCCAGCAGCTTGCCGGGACAGGGGCTCACCGGGGAGCTGTTTTTT.

The chain couples TRBV2 to TRBJ2-1, with D possibly being TRBD1 (6 bases). Trimming pared 4 bases from V and 6 bases from J, leaving 19 bases between. The CDR3 is 16 amino acids. Germline V lookup: CDR1 SNHLY, CDR2 FYNNEI. CDR3: CASSVLRNQGGNEQFF. CDR3 DNA sequence: TGTGCCAGCAGTGTTTTGCGAAACCAAGGGGGCAATGAGCAGTTCTTC.

The CDR3 loop is CASSRTGIPHEQYF. The CDR3 bases are TGTGCCAGCAGCCGGACAGGGATTCCCCACGAGCAGTACTTC. This rearrangement joins TRBV2 to TRBJ2-7; 8 nucleotides align to TRBD1. Germline CDR1 is SNHLY and CDR2 is FYNNEI. This CDR3 region has 14 residues. The V segment lost 6 bases and the J segment 5 bases; nucleotides outside the gene matches: 9.

This clone appeared many times. The chain links TRBV4-3 to TRBJ2-1; perhaps TRBD1 as D (6 bases). V was shortened by 0 bases and J by 0 bases, with 9 bases between the two germline ends. This CDR3 has 16 residues. The V gene's germline CDR1 is LGHNA and CDR2 YSLEER. The CDR3 nucleotides read TGCGCCAGCAGCCAAGAGGTACAGGGCTCCTACAATGAGCAGTTCTTC. It translates to CASSQEVQGSYNEQFF.

The CDR3 spells CASNTGQGVRNEQFF. The CDR3 DNA is TGTGCCAGCAATACAGGGCAGGGGGTTCGTAATGAGCAGTTCTTC. The chain couples TRBV2 to TRBJ2-1, with 7 positions matching TRBD1. The CDR3 is 15 amino acids. The germline CDR1 and CDR2 sequences are SNHLY and FYNNEI. Trimming at V came to 7 bases and at J to 7 bases, leaving 13 bases not matched to a gene.

This clone occurred a few times. J is TRBJ2-2 and V is TRBV11-1; D possibly corresponds to TRBD1 (6 bases). Per germline, CDR1 SGHAT and CDR2 FQDESV (reference sequence). Trimming took off 8 bases at V and 6 bases at J, with 10 bases between the two ends. The CDR3 sequence is 12 residues long. The CDR3 coding sequence is TGTGCCAGCCACGAGGGGGCCGGGGAGCTGTTTTTT. This encodes CASHEGAGELFF.

The chain has TRBV5-1 and TRBJ1-1; perhaps TRBD1 as D (5 bases). This CDR3 contains 14 residues. V was clipped by 0 bases and J by 0 bases, with 6 bases between them. Germline assignment: CDR1 SGHRS and CDR2 YFSETQ. The CDR3 is CASSLETVNTEAFF. The CDR3 DNA is TGCGCCAGCAGCTTGGAGACAGTGAACACTGAAGCTTTCTTT.

The genes are TRBV9 and TRBJ1-2, with a weak D call TRBD1 (5 bases). V was pared by 3 bases and J by 1 base, with 13 bases between. The CDR3 length is 15 residues. CDR1 and CDR2 (germline): SGDLS, YYNGEE. CDR3 loop: CASSEGSGSNYGYTF. The CDR3 DNA sequence: TGTGCCAGCAGCGAGGGGTCCGGGAGTAACTATGGCTACACCTTC. The whole variable domain, remainder taken from reference TRBV9 and TRBJ1-2, is DSGVTQTPKHLITATGQRVTLRCSPRSGDLSVYWYQQSLDQGLQFLIQYYNGEERAKGNILERFSAQQFPDLHSELNLSSLELGDSALYFCASSEGSGSNYGYTFGSGTRLTVV.

Only one count was recorded for this clone. The rearrangement joins TRBV5-1 to TRBJ2-3; TRBD2 matches at 14 bases. Looked up from germline, CDR1 is SGHRS and CDR2 is YFSETQ. The CDR3 contains 16 residues. V was pared by 4 bases and J by 7 bases, with 8 bases of the junction left unmatched. The CDR3 here is CASSPATSGGANTQYF. In DNA form, the CDR3 reads TGCGCCAGCAGCCCCGCGACTAGCGGGGGGGCAAATACGCAGTATTTT.

The V gene is TRBV4-3, the J gene TRBJ1-2; no clear D. The CDR3 sequence is 15 residues long. Trimming stripped 1 base from V and 3 bases from J, with 12 bases between. Germline values: CDR1 LGHNA, CDR2 YSLEER. CDR3 amino acids: CASSQVLRGDYGYTF. Written as DNA, the CDR3 is TGCGCCAGCAGCCAAGTATTACGCGGTGACTATGGCTACACCTTC.

The chain uses TRBV5-4 and TRBJ1-1; D is undetermined. Germline lookup yields CDR1 SGHNT and CDR2 YYREEE (reference sequence). V was pared by 4 bases and J by 0 bases, with 10 bases between. CDR3 size: 14 residues. CDR3 DNA: TGTGCCAGCAGCGTCTTAGATCTGAACACTGAAGCTTTCTTT. Its translation: CASSVLDLNTEAFF.

J is TRBJ2-2 and V is TRBV15; maybe TRBD2 (6 bases). The CDR3 is made up of 15 amino acids. Germline V gene sequence: CDR1 LNHNV, CDR2 YYDKDF (reference sequence). V shed 5 bases and J shed 2 bases, with 12 bases lying between them. CDR3: CATSARGLNTGELFF. CDR3 DNA: TGTGCCACCAGCGCTCGGGGACTTAACACCGGGGAGCTGTTTTTT.

This chain links TRBV29-1 with TRBJ2-7; D perhaps matches TRBD2 (7 bases). The CDR3 length is 14 residues. V was trimmed by 3 bases and J by 6 bases, leaving 18 bases between them. CDR1 is SQVTM and CDR2 is ANQGSEA in the germline V gene. The CDR3 sequence is CSVEGGGRGGEQYF. The CDR3 DNA sequence: TGCAGCGTTGAGGGGGGAGGGCGAGGGGGCGAGCAGTACTTC.

This clone was seen a few times. The V gene is TRBV2, the J gene TRBJ2-7; 7 bases match TRBD2. Germline values: CDR1 SNHLY, CDR2 FYNNEI. The CDR3 has 14 residues. The V and J ends lost 7 bases and 5 bases, in that order; junction bases with no gene match: 11. In DNA form, the CDR3 reads TGTGCCAGCAAGCTCCCGGGAGGTGTAAACGAGCAGTACTTC. Its protein is CASKLPGGVNEQYF.

This sequence joins TRBV10-2 and TRBJ2-7, with 9 bases identical to TRBD1. This CDR3 region has 15 residues. The trim removed 0 bases at V and 5 bases at J, leaving 5 bases unmatched. Per the germline V gene, CDR1 is WSHSY and CDR2 is SAAADI. CDR3 loop: CASSESDRGPHEQYF. In nucleotides, the CDR3 is TGCGCCAGCAGTGAGTCGGACAGGGGTCCCCACGAGCAGTACTTC.

The chain links TRBV27 to TRBJ1-2; TRBD1 aligns across 9 bases. The V segment lost 5 bases and the J segment 4 bases; nucleotides outside the gene matches: 5. This CDR3 is built from 14 residues. Looked up from germline, CDR1 is MNHEY and CDR2 is SMNVEV (reference sequence). The CDR3 sequence: CASSRQGGAYGYTF. As DNA, the CDR3 is TGTGCCAGCAGTCGACAGGGGGGTGCCTATGGCTACACCTTC.

This clone was seen just once. Other DNA variants within this sample encode the same CDR3. This CDR3 is CASSERGNTGELFF. CDR3 DNA: TGTGCCAGCAGTGAACGGGGGAACACCGGGGAGCTGTTTTTT. The rearrangement uses TRBV2 and TRBJ2-2; D may be TRBD2 (5 bases). Germline CDR1 SNHLY, CDR2 FYNNEI. The CDR3 has 14 amino acids. V lost 2 bases and J lost 1, with 5 bases in between.

The CDR3 loop is CASRQSGRSYEQYF. CDR3 DNA: TGTGCCAGCAGGCAAAGCGGGAGGTCCTACGAGCAGTACTTC. V gene TRBV6-6 combines with J gene TRBJ2-7; 9 bases fit TRBD2. The J segment lost 1 base and the V segment lost 6 bases, leaving 4 bases of the junction unmatched. The CDR3 has 14 residues. CDR1 and CDR2 (germline): MNHNY, SVGAGI (reference sequence).

J is TRBJ2-7 and V is TRBV4-2; the match to TRBD2 covers 15 bases. The CDR3 is 19 amino acids. Germline CDR1 and CDR2: LGHNA and YNFKEQ. Trimming at V came to 3 bases and at J to 0 bases, leaving 9 bases not matched to a gene. CDR3 nucleotide sequence: TGTGCCAGCAGCCATACCCTTGGACTAGCGGGGGGGTCCTCCTACGAGCAGTACTTC. Residues: CASSHTLGLAGGSSYEQYF.

The chain is built from TRBV5-6 and TRBJ2-3; the D gene is possibly TRBD2 (6 bases). CDR3 size: 14 residues. Germline CDR1 and CDR2: SGHDT and YYEEEE. V lost 0 bases and J 4 bases, leaving 9 bases between the germline ends. In DNA form, the CDR3 reads TGTGCCAGCAGCTTGGTTGCTAGCGCAGATACGCAGTATTTT. Protein sequence: CASSLVASADTQYF.

V usage is TRBV6-6 and J usage is TRBJ2-7, with TRBD2 as a possible D gene (5 bases). V dropped 7 bases and J dropped 2 bases, with 9 bases sitting between them. This CDR3 region has 12 residues. Per germline, CDR1 MNHNY and CDR2 SVGAGI (reference sequence). The CDR3 here is CASKDFPYEQYF. DNA for the CDR3: TGTGCCAGCAAGGACTTCCCCTACGAGCAGTACTTC.

The chain links TRBV13 to TRBJ1-2; no firm D call. V shed 7 bases and J shed 0 bases, with 9 bases lying between them. The CDR3 extends over 13 amino acids. The germline V gene encodes CDR1 PRHDT and CDR2 FYEKMQ (reference sequence). The CDR3 region has the DNA TGTGCCAGCAACCCACAGCCTAACTATGGCTACACCTTC. The encoded protein is CASNPQPNYGYTF.

The chain employs TRBV6-4 and TRBJ1-1, with a possible D match to TRBD1 (6 bases). This CDR3 region has 15 residues. V was pared by 6 bases and J by 3 bases, with 17 bases between. Germline assignment: CDR1 MRHNA and CDR2 SNTAGT. CDR3 sequence: CASRKTGYADTEAFF. The CDR3 bases are TGTGCCAGCAGGAAAACAGGGTACGCTGACACTGAAGCTTTCTTT.